The rows below give T cell receptor beta chains drawn from one sample of a study of T cell repertoires in cytomegalovirus infection. From the reads, TCRdb called clonotypes with MiXCR, one entry per CDR3 protein. The sample holds about 740,000 distinct CDR3 sequences, approximately 34% seen once. Sequenced sample: PBMCs. These receptors were obtained from a human donor in good health (CMV status not recorded). Some clones in this sample may be carry-over from other donors' samples. The CDR3 runs from the conserved cysteine through the conserved F or W. Each record gives: V gene, D gene, clone size, J gene, CDR3 protein, CDR3 DNA. The D gene is left open where the match is weak. Expanded clones are given a class, and other clones once, few, many or no size at all.

TRBV7-8	TRBD2	few	TRBJ2-5	CASSLSALAVQETQYF	TGTGCCAGCAGCTTATCAGCTCTAGCGGTCCAAGAGACCCAGTACTTC
TRBV6-1	.	few	TRBJ2-2	CASSPRAQRLLGGELFF	TGTGCCAGCAGTCCCAGAGCCCAGAGGCTTTTGGGCGGGGAGCTGTTTTTT
TRBV2	.	.	TRBJ1-4	CASSPQRGNEKLFF	TGTGCCAGCAGTCCACAGAGGGGGAATGAAAAACTGTTTTTT
TRBV28	.	.	TRBJ2-5	CASSSPGRKTQYF	TGTGCCAGCAGTTCTCCGGGAAGGAAGACCCAGTACTTC
TRBV11-2	.	.	TRBJ2-7	CASSQGVGAYEQYF	TGTGCCAGCAGCCAGGGAGTAGGGGCCTACGAGCAGTACTTC
TRBV12-3/TRBV12-4	.	.	TRBJ1-1	CASSPTSGIEAFF	TGTGCCAGCAGTCCCACGTCAGGGATAGAAGCTTTCTTT
TRBV11-2	TRBD1	few	TRBJ1-2	CASNGDSSDGYTF	TGTGCCAGCAACGGGGACAGTTCCGATGGCTACACCTTC
TRBV24-1	TRBD2	.	TRBJ2-3	CATSDSSGRATDTQYF	TGTGCCACCAGTGATTCATCCGGGAGGGCCACAGATACGCAGTATTTT
TRBV7-6	.	few	TRBJ2-7	CASSLAADTLYEQYF	TGTGCCAGCAGCTTAGCGGCGGACACCCTCTACGAGCAGTACTTC
TRBV2	.	few	TRBJ2-7	CASSDRGSWEQYF	TGTGCCAGCAGTGATCGGGGATCGTGGGAGCAGTACTTC
TRBV12-3/TRBV12-4	.	.	TRBJ1-2	CASSLSEYGYTF	TGTGCCAGCAGTTTATCAGAGTATGGCTACACCTTC
TRBV20-1	TRBD2	.	TRBJ2-1	CSAWGLAGFYEQFF	TGCAGTGCGTGGGGACTAGCGGGATTCTATGAGCAGTTCTTC
TRBV7-2	TRBD2	.	TRBJ2-3	CASRQTGGAGRADTQYF	TGTGCCAGCAGACAAACGGGGGGGGCCGGTAGGGCAGATACGCAGTATTTT
TRBV20-1	.	.	TRBJ1-1	CRARGTGNVWNTEAFF	TGCAGGGCTAGAGGGACGGGAAACGTCTGGAACACTGAAGCTTTCTTT
TRBV7-9	.	.	TRBJ1-2	CASSLGSDNYGYTF	TGTGCCAGCAGCTTAGGGTCGGATAACTATGGCTACACCTTC
TRBV7-7	.	many	TRBJ1-4	CASSLGDSANEKLFF	TGTGCTAGCAGCTTAGGCGACAGCGCTAATGAAAAACTGTTTTTT
TRBV4-1	.	.	TRBJ1-1	CASSQDGFNTEAFF	TGCGCCAGCAGCCAAGATGGGTTTAACACTGAAGCTTTCTTT
TRBV24-1	TRBD2	.	TRBJ2-2	CATSGLSGGVGTGELFF	TGTGCCACCAGTGGGCTTAGCGGGGGCGTGGGCACCGGGGAGCTGTTTTTT
TRBV7-9	.	few	TRBJ2-3	CASSPVAGGTDTQYF	TGTGCCAGCAGCCCAGTCGCAGGGGGCACAGATACGCAGTATTTT
TRBV15	.	.	TRBJ1-6	CATSSGGMNSPHHF	TGTGCCACCAGCAGTGGAGGGATGAATTCACCCCACCACTTT
TRBV7-2	.	many	TRBJ1-1	CASSPAKPARYLDTEAFF	TGTGCCAGCAGCCCCGCCAAACCCGCCCGATACCTGGACACTGAAGCTTTCTTT
TRBV15	.	few	TRBJ2-1	CATSRGGSFGEQFF	TGTGCCACCAGCAGAGGAGGAAGCTTCGGTGAGCAGTTCTTC
TRBV12-3/TRBV12-4	TRBD2	many	TRBJ2-1	CASSFRTLPGLAVPYNEQFF	TGTGCCAGCAGTTTTCGCACCCTTCCGGGACTAGCGGTTCCATACAATGAGCAGTTCTTC
TRBV7-6	.	.	TRBJ1-5	CASSLGGYRSNQPQHF	TGTGCCAGCAGCTTAGGAGGGTACAGGAGCAATCAGCCCCAGCATTTT
TRBV29-1	.	.	TRBJ2-5	CSAKAGPGAETQYF	TGCAGCGCTAAAGCGGGGCCAGGGGCAGAGACCCAGTACTTC
TRBV7-6	TRBD1	.	TRBJ1-5	CASSLGTGRIQPQHF	TGTGCCAGCAGCCTAGGGACAGGACGGATTCAGCCCCAGCATTTT
TRBV7-8	.	.	TRBJ2-2	CASSLAGAPGGELFF	TGTGCCAGCAGCTTAGCCGGAGCCCCGGGCGGGGAGCTGTTTTTT
TRBV28	TRBD1	few	TRBJ2-5	CASSLRQGALETQYF	TGTGCCAGCAGTTTAAGGCAGGGGGCATTAGAGACCCAGTACTTC
TRBV7-2	TRBD1	many	TRBJ1-1	CASSGQGNTEAFF	TGTGCCAGCAGCGGACAGGGAAACACTGAAGCTTTCTTT
TRBV7-8	TRBD1	few	TRBJ1-5	CASSETGGVQPQHF	TGTGCCAGCAGCGAGACAGGGGGGGTTCAGCCCCAGCATTTT
TRBV7-6	.	.	TRBJ2-1	CASSLERTLNEQFF	TGTGCCAGCAGCTTAGAGCGGACCCTCAATGAGCAGTTCTTC
TRBV9	.	.	TRBJ2-6	CASSVSPSGALGSGANVLTF	TGTGCCAGCAGCGTCTCCCCATCAGGGGCCCTGGGCTCTGGGGCCAACGTCCTGACTTTC
TRBV20-1	.	.	TRBJ2-1	CSARAHGWGDNEPFF	TGCAGTGCTAGAGCCCACGGGTGGGGAGACAATGAGCCGTTCTTC
TRBV18	TRBD1	.	TRBJ1-5	CASSPGTGGLQPQHF	TGTGCCAGCTCACCAGGGACAGGGGGGCTTCAGCCCCAGCATTTT
TRBV25-1	TRBD1	few	TRBJ1-1	CASSEFGQGMAEAFF	TGTGCCAGCAGTGAATTTGGACAGGGGATGGCTGAAGCTTTCTTT
TRBV28	TRBD2	.	TRBJ2-7	CASIELAGESTTYEQYF	TGTGCCAGCATCGAACTAGCGGGGGAAAGTACCACCTACGAGCAGTACTTC
TRBV5-1	.	.	TRBJ1-3	CASSYRDPGNTIYF	TGCGCCAGCAGCTACAGGGACCCTGGAAACACCATATATTTT
TRBV12-3/TRBV12-4	.	many	TRBJ1-5	CASSFGVSNQPQHF	TGTGCCAGCAGCTTCGGGGTTAGCAATCAGCCCCAGCATTTT
TRBV5-4	TRBD2	.	TRBJ2-1	CASSFSLAGDTSYNEQFF	TGTGCCAGCAGCTTTTCACTAGCGGGCGATACCTCCTACAATGAGCAGTTCTTC
TRBV7-6	.	.	TRBJ1-1	CASSFGIKEEAFF	TGTGCCAGCAGCTTTGGTATCAAGGAGGAAGCTTTCTTT
TRBV6-2/TRBV6-3	.	.	TRBJ1-1	CSSIRGGANTEDFF	TGTTCCAGCATTCGCGGGGGGGCGAACACTGAAGATTTCTTT
TRBV6-1	TRBD2	.	TRBJ2-1	CSSSVGLAGGNEQFF	TGTTCCAGCAGCGTGGGACTAGCGGGAGGTAATGAGCAGTTCTTC
TRBV11-1	.	few	TRBJ2-7	CASSLMAAGSYEQYF	TGTGCCAGCAGCTTGATGGCAGCGGGTTCCTACGAGCAGTACTTC
TRBV10-3	.	few	TRBJ2-1	CAISDFGGPGDEQFF	TGTGCCATCAGTGACTTCGGGGGGCCGGGCGATGAGCAGTTCTTC
TRBV15	.	.	TRBJ2-7	CATSPRLQGGDEQYF	TGTGCCACCAGCCCCCGCCTCCAGGGGGGGGACGAGCAGTACTTC
TRBV19	.	.	TRBJ1-1	CASTRGSNTEAFF	TGTGCCAGTACTCGGGGTTCCAACACTGAAGCTTTCTTT
TRBV10-3	TRBD1	.	TRBJ2-7	CAITGQAHSYEQYF	TGTGCCATCACAGGACAGGCGCACTCCTACGAGCAGTACTTC
TRBV5-1	.	.	TRBJ2-5	CASSSAPGGETQYF	TGCGCCAGCTCCTCGGCGCCAGGGGGGGAGACCCAGTACTTC
TRBV28	.	.	TRBJ1-5	CASIPGVGGVFNGQHF	TGTGCCAGCATCCCCGGAGTTGGGGGGGTTTTTAATGGCCAGCATTTT
TRBV29-1	.	.	TRBJ2-6	CSVEVVGGANVLTF	TGCAGCGTTGAAGTCGTCGGGGGGGCCAACGTCCTGACTTTC
TRBV5-1	TRBD1	.	TRBJ2-5	CASSLGRTGQETQYF	TGCGCCAGCAGCTTGGGGAGGACAGGTCAAGAGACCCAGTACTTC
TRBV6-8	.	.	TRBJ1-6	CASSGRGNSPLHF	TGTGCCAGCAGCGGCCGGGGTAATTCACCCCTCCACTTT
TRBV19	TRBD2	few	TRBJ2-1	CASSINSGSYNEQFF	TGTGCCAGTAGTATAAATAGCGGGAGTTACAATGAGCAGTTCTTC
TRBV5-1	.	few	TRBJ2-7	CASSQTVSGGNSYEQYF	TGCGCCAGCAGCCAAACTGTGTCAGGGGGGAATTCCTACGAGCAGTACTTC